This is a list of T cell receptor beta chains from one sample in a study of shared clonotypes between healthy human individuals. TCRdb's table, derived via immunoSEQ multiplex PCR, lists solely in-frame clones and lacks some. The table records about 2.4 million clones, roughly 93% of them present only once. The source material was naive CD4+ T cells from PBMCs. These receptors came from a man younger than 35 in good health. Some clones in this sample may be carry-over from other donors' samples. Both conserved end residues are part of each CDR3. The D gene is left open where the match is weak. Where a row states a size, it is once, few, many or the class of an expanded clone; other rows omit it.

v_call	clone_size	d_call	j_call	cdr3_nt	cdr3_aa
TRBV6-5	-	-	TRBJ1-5	TGTGCCAGCAGCGGATCGGGGTTTCGGCCCCAGCATTTT	CASSGSGFRPQHF
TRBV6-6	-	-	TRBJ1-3	TGTGCCAGCAGTGACCGTAGCAGCTCTGGAAACACCATATATTTT	CASSDRSSSGNTIYF
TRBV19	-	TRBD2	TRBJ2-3	TGTGCCAGTTCTCTAGCGGGAGGCACAGATACGCAGTATTTT	CASSLAGGTDTQYF
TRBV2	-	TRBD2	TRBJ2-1	TGTGCCAGGTACCCGGGACTAGCGGGAGCAGCTGAGCAGTTCTTC	CARYPGLAGAAEQFF
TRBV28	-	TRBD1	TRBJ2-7	TGTGCCAGCAGTTGGGGCCGGGACAGAATAAACTACGAGCAGTACTTC	CASSWGRDRINYEQYF
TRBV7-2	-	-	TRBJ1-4	TGTGCCAGCAGCCTCAATGGGGGATCCGGGACTAATGAAAAACTGTTTTTT	CASSLNGGSGTNEKLFF
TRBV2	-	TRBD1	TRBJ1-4	TGTGCCAGCAGTGAAAGGGGGCTTAATGAAAAACTGTTTTTT	CASSERGLNEKLFF
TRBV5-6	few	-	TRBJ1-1	TGTGCCAGCAGCTTGGGCCGGGTCGGCACTGAAGCTTTCTTT	CASSLGRVGTEAFF
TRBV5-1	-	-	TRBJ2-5	TGCGCCAGCAGCTTGTCTCCAGAAGAGACCCAGTACTTC	CASSLSPEETQYF
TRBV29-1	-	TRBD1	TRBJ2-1	TGCAGCGTTGGGGGGGACAGGGACAATGAGCAGTTCTTC	CSVGGDRDNEQFF
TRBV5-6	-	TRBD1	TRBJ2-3	TGTGCCAGCAGCTTCCGGGACAGCGCAGATACGCAGTATTTT	CASSFRDSADTQYF
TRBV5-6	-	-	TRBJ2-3	TGTGCCAGCAGCTTGCGCAGCACAGATACGCAGTATTTT	CASSLRSTDTQYF
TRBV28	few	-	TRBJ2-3	TGTGCCAGCAGTTTTCGGGATACGCAGTATTTT	CASSFRDTQYF
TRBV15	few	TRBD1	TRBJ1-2	TGTGCCACCAGCAGAGAGGGACAGGGCTATGGCTACACCTTC	CATSREGQGYGYTF
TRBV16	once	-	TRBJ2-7	TGTGCCAGCAGCCTTCAGGGTGGCGAGCAGTACTTC	CASSLQGGEQYF
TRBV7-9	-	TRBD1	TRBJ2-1	TGTGCCAGCAGAAGGGACAGGGGACTCAATGAGCAGTTCTTC	CASRRDRGLNEQFF
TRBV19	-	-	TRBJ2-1	TGTGCCAGCAGGCCAATAGCACCTACCTACAATGAGCAGTTCTTC	CASRPIAPTYNEQFF
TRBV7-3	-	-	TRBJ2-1	TGTGCCAGCAGCTTAACGAATGGTGGGAATGAGCAGTTCTTC	CASSLTNGGNEQFF
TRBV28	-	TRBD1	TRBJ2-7	TGTGCCAGCGGACAGGGCGGCTCCTACGAGCAGTACTTC	CASGQGGSYEQYF
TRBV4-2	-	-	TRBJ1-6	TGTGCCAGCAGCCAAGATTATGGGTTTAATTCACCCCTCCACTTT	CASSQDYGFNSPLHF
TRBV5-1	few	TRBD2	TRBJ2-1	TGCGCCAGCAGCTTGGGGGCTAGCGGGAGCTCCTACAATGAGCAGTTCTTC	CASSLGASGSSYNEQFF
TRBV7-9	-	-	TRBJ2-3	TGTGCCAGCAGCTTAACTCTACAAGACACAGATACGCAGTATTTT	CASSLTLQDTDTQYF
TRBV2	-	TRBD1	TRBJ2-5	TGTGCCAGCAGTGCGGACAGGGCGGGTGGAGAGACCCAGTACTTC	CASSADRAGGETQYF
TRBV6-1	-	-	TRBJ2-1	TGTGCCAGCAGTCTAAGACTGAGCTCCTACAATGAGCAGTTCTTC	CASSLRLSSYNEQFF
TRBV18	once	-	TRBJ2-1	TGTGCCAGCTCACCAGCACAGGATAGCAATGAGCAGTTCTTC	CASSPAQDSNEQFF
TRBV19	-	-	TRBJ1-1	TGTGCCAGTATGAGCCAGGGCCTTATTGAAGCTTTCTTT	CASMSQGLIEAFF
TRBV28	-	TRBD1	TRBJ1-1	TGTGCCAGCAGCCCGGGACAGCCGAACACTGAAGCTTTCTTT	CASSPGQPNTEAFF
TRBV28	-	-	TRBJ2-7	TGTGCCAGCAGTTTATACTCAGGGGACCGAAGATACGAGCAGTACTTC	CASSLYSGDRRYEQYF
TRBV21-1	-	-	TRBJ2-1	TGTGCCAGCAGCACTCCGACTAGCGGGGAGACCTACAATGAGCAGTTCTTC	CASSTPTSGETYNEQFF
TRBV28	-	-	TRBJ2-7	TGTGCCAGCAGTTTAGGGGGCCTAGCCTACGAGCAGTACTTC	CASSLGGLAYEQYF
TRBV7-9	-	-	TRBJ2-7	TGTGCCAGCAGCTTAGATGTGGGAGTATACGAGCAGTACTTC	CASSLDVGVYEQYF
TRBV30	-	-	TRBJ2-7	TGTGCCGGGGGGAGAATGACCTACGAGCAGTACTTC	CAGGRMTYEQYF
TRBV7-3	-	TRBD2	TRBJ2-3	TGTGCCAGCAGCTTAAACCCGGCTAGCGGAAATACGCAGTATTTT	CASSLNPASGNTQYF
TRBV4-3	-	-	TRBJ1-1	TGCGCCAGCAGCCAAGATCCAGGGCGCAACACTGAAGCTTTCTTT	CASSQDPGRNTEAFF
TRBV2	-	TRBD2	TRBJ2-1	TGTGCCAGCAGTCGGACTAGCAATTACAATGAGCAGTTCTTC	CASSRTSNYNEQFF
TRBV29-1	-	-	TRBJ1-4	TGCAGCGTTGGTACGGGGGCGGTCTTTAATGAAAAACTGTTTTTT	CSVGTGAVFNEKLFF
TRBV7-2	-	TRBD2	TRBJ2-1	TGTGCCAGCAGCATTACTGGACTAGCCTCTCATGAGCAGTTCTTC	CASSITGLASHEQFF
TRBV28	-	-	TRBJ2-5	TGTGCCAGCAGTGAGAACCGGGACACCCAAGAGACCCAGTACTTC	CASSENRDTQETQYF
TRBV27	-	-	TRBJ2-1	TGTGCCAGCAGTTTTGGGCCCACTGTGCAGTTCTTC	CASSFGPTVQFF
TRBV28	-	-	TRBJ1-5	TGTGCCAGCTATCCCCGGGGAGCCAAGAGGAATCAGCCCCAGCATTTT	CASYPRGAKRNQPQHF
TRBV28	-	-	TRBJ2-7	TGTGCCAGCAGCGGGAGGCCCCAGGGGGAGCAGTACTTC	CASSGRPQGEQYF
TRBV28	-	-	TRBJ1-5	TGTGCCAGCGCCGCAACAGGGAATAGCAATCAGCCCCAGCATTTT	CASAATGNSNQPQHF